A single sample is the source of the 10 T cell receptor beta chains below, sequenced in a study of cytomegalovirus exposure and HLA in healthy donors. PCR used 60 Vbeta primers and 13 Jbeta primers. The protocol was immunoSEQ multiplex PCR, while the TCRdb copy is restricted to in-frame clones and leaves out a portion. The clone table shows fewer than 85,000 clones, with the ten largest holding about 4.2%. Input material: PBMCs. These receptor sequences come from a man aged 25-45 years in good health and CMV-seronegative.

CDR3 DNA sequence: TGTGCCAGCAGTGTGAACAGGGGCGAGACCCAGTACTTC. Protein product: CASSVNRGETQYF. This chain uses TRBV2 with TRBJ2-5, with 7 bases aligning to TRBD1. CDR3 length: 13 residues. Trimming cost V 4 bases and J 5 bases; bases outside gene matches: 4. The germline V gene has CDR1 SNHLY and CDR2 FYNNEI.

J is TRBJ2-5 and V is TRBV9; D unclear. Looked up from germline, CDR1 is SGDLS and CDR2 is YYNGEE. CDR3 length: 15 residues. With 0 bases removed from V and 0 bases from J, the gap between germline ends came to 9 bases. CDR3 in amino acids: CASSVANRYQETQYF. DNA of the CDR3: TGTGCCAGCAGCGTAGCGAATCGGTACCAAGAGACCCAGTACTTC. Filled out from reference TRBV9 and TRBJ2-5, the complete variable domain reads DSGVTQTPKHLITATGQRVTLRCSPRSGDLSVYWYQQSLDQGLQFLIQYYNGEERAKGNILERFSAQQFPDLHSELNLSSLELGDSALYFCASSVANRYQETQYFGPGTRLLVL.

The V and J genes are TRBV11-2 and TRBJ2-7, with a weak D call TRBD1 (5 bases). The CDR3 runs 13 residues. Trimming took off 1 base at V and 2 bases at J, with 6 bases between the two ends. CDR1 is SGHAT, CDR2 FQNNGV, per germline. CDR3 nucleotide sequence: TGTGCCAGCAGCTTAGCAGGGACCTACGAGCAGTACTTC. Amino acid sequence: CASSLAGTYEQYF.

V gene TRBV7-9 combines with J gene TRBJ1-1, with D unresolved. The CDR3 consists of 12 residues. Trimming cost V 3 bases and J 4 bases, with 6 bases left between them. Germline V gene lookup returns CDR1 SEHNR and CDR2 FQNEAQ (reference sequence). DNA of the CDR3: TGTGCCAGCAGCTTCGGGAGCACTGAAGCTTTCTTT. Translating gives CASSFGSTEAFF.

The CDR3 loop is CASSPVGGTGANVLTF. In nucleotides, the CDR3 is TGTGCCAGCTCACCGGTGGGGGGGACTGGGGCCAACGTCCTGACTTTC. The V gene is TRBV18, the J gene TRBJ2-6; 7 positions agree with TRBD2. The J segment lost 2 bases and the V segment lost 3 bases, leaving 4 bases of the junction unmatched. This CDR3 contains 16 residues. Germline V gene sequence: CDR1 KGHSH, CDR2 LQKENI.

V and J are TRBV30 and TRBJ2-1; D may be TRBD1 (6 bases). Germline CDR1 reads GTSNPN; CDR2 reads SVGIG (reference sequence). Trimming stripped 4 bases from V and 1 base from J, with 20 bases between. This CDR3 has 17 residues. CDR3 sequence reads: CAWIRWDKLLSYNEQFF. For the CDR3, the DNA is TGTGCCTGGATTAGGTGGGACAAGCTCCTTTCCTACAATGAGCAGTTCTTC.

The chain couples TRBV5-1 to TRBJ1-1, with D hard to call. CDR3 length equals 16 residues. Per germline, CDR1 SGHRS and CDR2 YFSETQ. V was shortened by 0 bases and J by 3 bases, with 15 bases between the two germline ends. CDR3 protein: CASSLGLHITYTEAFF. The CDR3 DNA sequence: TGCGCCAGCAGCTTGGGCCTGCACATTACCTACACTGAAGCTTTCTTT. The whole variable domain, filled in from reference TRBV5-1 and TRBJ1-1, reads KAGVTQTPRYLIKTRGQQVTLSCSPISGHRSVSWYQQTPGQGLQFLFEYFSETQRNKGNFPGRFSGRQFSNSRSEMNVSTLELGDSALYLCASSLGLHITYTEAFFGQGTRLTVV.

The J gene is TRBJ2-7, the V gene TRBV11-2, with 9 bases fitting TRBD1. J lost 2 bases, V lost 1 base, and 0 bases had no gene match. CDR1 is SGHAT, CDR2 FQNNGV, per germline. CDR3 size: 14 residues. The DNA for the CDR3 is TGTGCCAGCAGCTTAGGACAGGGGGCCTACGAGCAGTACTTC. Its translation: CASSLGQGAYEQYF.

This sequence joins TRBV30 and TRBJ2-4, with 11 nucleotides matching TRBD1. The V gene's germline CDR1 is GTSNPN and CDR2 SVGIG (reference sequence). This CDR3 has 18 amino acids. V trimming: 3 bases; J trimming: 0 bases; junction bases outside the gene matches: 10. The CDR3 DNA is TGTGCCTGGAGCGATGGACAGGGGGCGGCTCTAGCCAAAAACATTCAGTACTTC. It yields the protein CAWSDGQGAALAKNIQYF.

The chain couples TRBV5-1 to TRBJ2-7; D is uncertain. With 4 bases removed from V and 0 bases from J, the gap between germline ends came to 14 bases. The V gene's germline CDR1 is SGHRS and CDR2 YFSETQ. CDR3 length equals 15 residues. The CDR3 sequence: CASSQDLASSYEQYF. In DNA, the CDR3 is TGCGCCAGCAGCCAAGACTTGGCTTCCTCCTACGAGCAGTACTTC.